This T cell receptor (beta chain) was sequenced for a study of T cell responses to AZD1222 COVID-19 vaccine. Whole-study results and caveats: In the spike-specific TCR repertoire, nearly half reportedly target unmutated variant regions. In a largely white British group with more females than males, clonal diversity was possibly underestimated. Spike-specific TCR breadth and depth went up after people got two AZD1222 doses.

To note about this clone: Its antigen is unknown.

TCRdb's copy holds only in-frame clones and misses some; the assay was immunoSEQ multiplex PCR. The data show around 80,000 clones, approximately 83% seen once. Analyses pooled second doses at about 4 or about 12 weeks. The V end lost 5 bases, the J end lost 1 base, and 12 bases lay between the germline ends. This CDR3 is built from 15 residues. In germline, CDR1 is SEHNR, CDR2 FQNEAQ (reference sequence). The origin of this receptor is an adult who received the AZD1222 COVID-19 vaccine. Sequenced material: peripheral blood, taken 28 days after the second AZD1222 dose. The rearrangement uses TRBV7-9 and TRBJ2-1, with no clear D. The CDR3 sequence is CASSPLTDSYNEQFF. The CDR3 bases are TGTGCCAGCAGCCCACTAACGGATTCCTACAATGAGCAGTTCTTC.